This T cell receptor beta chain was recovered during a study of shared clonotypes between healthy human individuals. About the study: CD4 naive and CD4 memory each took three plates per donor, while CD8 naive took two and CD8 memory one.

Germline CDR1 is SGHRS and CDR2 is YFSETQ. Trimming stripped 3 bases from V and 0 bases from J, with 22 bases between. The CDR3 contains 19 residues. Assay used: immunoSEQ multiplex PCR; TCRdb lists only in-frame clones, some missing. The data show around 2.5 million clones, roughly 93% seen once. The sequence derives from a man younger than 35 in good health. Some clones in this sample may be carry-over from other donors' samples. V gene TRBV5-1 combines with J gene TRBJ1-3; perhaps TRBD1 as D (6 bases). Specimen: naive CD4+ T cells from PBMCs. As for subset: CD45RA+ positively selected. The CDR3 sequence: CASSSSVGSQGISGNTIYF. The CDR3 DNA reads TGCGCCAGCAGCTCGAGTGTGGGATCACAGGGAATCTCTGGAAACACCATATATTTT. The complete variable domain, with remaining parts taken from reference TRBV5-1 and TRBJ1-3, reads KAGVTQTPRYLIKTRGQQVTLSCSPISGHRSVSWYQQTPGQGLQFLFEYFSETQRNKGNFPGRFSGRQFSNSRSEMNVSTLELGDSALYLCASSSSVGSQGISGNTIYFGEGSWLTVV.